The TCR beta chain under discussion was sequenced for a study of CD8 T cells in Susac syndrome. CDR1 is SGDLS and CDR2 is YYNGEE in the germline V gene. The CDR3 spans 13 residues. The germline V and J ends were trimmed by 2 bases and 10 bases, with 13 bases remaining between them. Random-hexamer reverse transcription was applied to about 0.45 to 1 ug RNA. MiXCR, applied by TCRdb to the immunoSEQ multiplex PCR reads, yields one record per CDR3 protein. The sample yields about 120,000 distinct CDR3 sequences, less than 95% seen once. The source material was CD4+ T cells from PBMCs. The V call is TRBV9, the J call TRBJ2-1, with a tentative D call TRBD1 (6 bases). This receptor was identified in a human donor in good health. CDR3 residues: CASSVNDRTEQFF. The CDR3 DNA is TGTGCCAGCAGCGTGAACGACAGGACCGAGCAGTTCTTC. Based on the CDR3 plus reference TRBV9 and TRBJ2-1, the full variable domain is DSGVTQTPKHLITATGQRVTLRCSPRSGDLSVYWYQQSLDQGLQFLIQYYNGEERAKGNILERFSAQQFPDLHSELNLSSLELGDSALYFCASSVNDRTEQFFGPGTRLTVL.